Below, 19 T cell receptor beta chains from the same sample are listed, as sequenced in a study of cytomegalovirus exposure and HLA in healthy donors. PCR employed 60 Vbeta and 13 Jbeta primers. The data were produced by immunoSEQ multiplex PCR, yet TCRdb's version contains in-frame clones alone and is incomplete. The repertoire has around 150,000 clones, about 82% of them found once; the top ten carry roughly 2.2%. Sequenced material: PBMCs. Receptors were obtained from a man aged 30 to 39 in good health and CMV-seronegative.

A word on this clone: Germline is not matched at one junction end, which may reflect a read error. V usage is TRBV30 and J usage is TRBJ1-2, with 11 bases lining up with TRBD1. The CDR3 runs to 14 residues. The germline gives CDR1 GTSNPN, CDR2 SVGIG (reference sequence). The CDR3 sequence: CAWSAGTGGPGYPF. In nucleotides, the CDR3 is TGTGCCTGGAGTGCCGGGACAGGGGGACCTGGCTACCCCTTC. Full variable domain (missing parts from reference TRBV30 and TRBJ1-2): SQTIHQWPATLVQPVGSPLSLECTVEGTSNPNLYWYRQAAGRGLQLLFYSVGIGQISSEVPQNLSASRPQDRQFILSSKKLLLSDSGFYLCAWSAGTGGPGYPFGSGTRLTVV.

The genes are TRBV2 and TRBJ2-2, with 11 bases fitting TRBD1. With V trimmed by 6 bases and J by 2 bases, 8 bases remained unmatched. The CDR3 runs to 17 residues. Germline V CDR1 and CDR2: SNHLY, FYNNEI. CDR3 nucleotide sequence: TGTGCCAGCAGGAGCGGACAGGGGGCTTCCAACACCGGGGAGCTGTTTTTT. Protein sequence: CASRSGQGASNTGELFF. The full variable domain, its missing parts supplied by reference TRBV2 and TRBJ2-2, is EPEVTQTPSHQVTQMGQEVILRCVPISNHLYFYWYRQILGQKVEFLVSFYNNEISEKSEIFDDQFSVERPDGSNFTLKIRSTKLEDSAMYFCASRSGQGASNTGELFFGEGSRLTVL.

The J gene is TRBJ2-2, the V gene TRBV6-4; 7 bases match TRBD1. The V and J ends lost 6 bases and 3 bases, in that order; junction bases with no gene match: 7. The length of the CDR3 is 15 residues. Germline V CDR1 and CDR2: MRHNA, SNTAGT. The chain's CDR3 is CASSRQGVDTGELFF. DNA of the CDR3: TGTGCCAGCAGCAGACAGGGCGTGGACACCGGGGAGCTGTTTTTT.

The chain joins TRBV29-1 to TRBJ2-2; 9 bases agree with TRBD1. CDR3 length equals 17 residues. The V segment lost 7 bases and the J segment 4 bases; nucleotides outside the gene matches: 16. Germline values: CDR1 SQVTM, CDR2 ANQGSEA. DNA for the CDR3: TGCAGCGCCTCGCCGGGACAGGGCCGAGTAGGCACCGGGGAGCTGTTTTTT. Protein product: CSASPGQGRVGTGELFF.

The V gene is TRBV6-5, the J gene TRBJ1-5; D uncertain. Trimming pared 0 bases from V and 4 bases from J, leaving 10 bases between. Germline V gives CDR1 MNHEY, CDR2 SVGAGI. The CDR3 has 15 amino acids. The CDR3 nucleotides read TGTGCCAGCAGTTACTCGCCGCGGGGAAATCAGCCCCAGCATTTT. Its protein product is CASSYSPRGNQPQHF.

J is TRBJ2-1 and V is TRBV4-1; 7 positions match TRBD1. Germline loops: CDR1 MGHRA, CDR2 YSYEKL. The CDR3 extends over 16 amino acids. V shed 4 bases, J shed 3 bases, and the junction held 9 bases outside the gene matches. As DNA, the CDR3 is TGCGCCAGCAGCCGTGGGGGCAGGGGGATCTACAATGAGCAGTTCTTC. Amino acids: CASSRGGRGIYNEQFF.

The rearrangement joins TRBV9 to TRBJ2-2; 7 bases line up with TRBD1. Unmatched junction bases numbered 12, after V lost 3 bases and J lost 4 bases. Germline V CDR1 and CDR2: SGDLS, YYNGEE. This CDR3 spans 17 amino acids. The CDR3 nucleotides are TGTGCCAGCAGCGCACAAGGGGGCGGGCATGCCACCGGGGAGCTGTTTTTT. Protein sequence: CASSAQGGGHATGELFF.

This rearrangement joins TRBV7-2 to TRBJ2-5, with 9 bases fitting TRBD2. Germline values: CDR1 SGHTA, CDR2 FQGNSA. J was trimmed by 1 base and V by 6 bases; bases with no gene match: 9. The CDR3 is made up of 16 amino acids. The CDR3 loop reads CASSFPKGLAQETQYF. The CDR3 nucleotides are TGTGCCAGCAGTTTCCCAAAGGGACTAGCCCAAGAGACCCAGTACTTC. Complete variable domain (other parts from reference TRBV7-2 and TRBJ2-5): GAGVSQSPSNKVTEKGKDVELRCDPISGHTALYWYRQSLGQGLEFLIYFQGNSAPDKSGLPSDRFSAERTGGSVSTLTIQRTQQEDSAVYLCASSFPKGLAQETQYFGPGTRLLVL.

V usage is TRBV5-1 and J usage is TRBJ2-2, with 14 bases matching TRBD2. From germline, CDR1 is SGHRS and CDR2 YFSETQ. After removal of 4 bases from V and 1 base from J, the junction contained 6 bases not matched to a gene. CDR3 length: 18 residues. Here the CDR3 reads CASSLNGLAGGNTGELFF. The CDR3, as DNA: TGCGCCAGCAGCCTAAATGGACTAGCGGGGGGGAACACCGGGGAGCTGTTTTTT.

As DNA, the CDR3 is TGTGCCAGCAGTTACGCCGGGCAGGGGAATGGCTACACCTTC. Its protein product is CASSYAGQGNGYTF. The chain is built from TRBV6-6 and TRBJ1-2; possibly TRBD1 for D (6 bases). Trimming left V 2 bases short and J 6 bases short, with 13 bases between. This CDR3 has 14 residues. Germline CDR1 MNHNY, CDR2 SVGAGI (reference sequence).

The chain uses TRBV5-1 and TRBJ2-1, with D perhaps TRBD2 (5 bases). This CDR3 comprises 13 residues. From germline, CDR1 is SGHRS and CDR2 YFSETQ. With 0 bases removed from V and 8 bases from J, the gap between germline ends came to 9 bases. The CDR3 here is CASSLGTRDEQFF. The DNA of the CDR3 is TGCGCCAGCAGCTTGGGGACGAGGGATGAGCAGTTCTTC.

This chain joins TRBV5-1 and TRBJ2-7; possibly TRBD2 for D (5 bases). The CDR3 covers 13 residues. Trimming took 4 bases from V and 6 from J, leaving 14 bases between them. Per the germline V gene, CDR1 is SGHRS and CDR2 is YFSETQ. As DNA, the CDR3 is TGCGCCAGCAGCCGAGCCGAGCGGTCCGAGCAGTACTTC. Protein: CASSRAERSEQYF.

V usage is TRBV10-3 and J usage is TRBJ1-1; 7 bases are a match to TRBD1. The CDR3 is made up of 14 amino acids. CDR1 and CDR2 from the germline V gene are ENHRY and SYGVKD. V trimming: 10 bases; J trimming: 1 base; junction bases outside the gene matches: 9. CDR3 residues: CATGDSTTNTEAFF. The CDR3 DNA is TGTGCCACCGGGGACAGCACCACGAACACTGAAGCTTTCTTT.

The J gene is TRBJ1-6, the V gene TRBV6-1; possible D gene TRBD1, 6 bases. Trimming stripped 7 bases from V and 7 bases from J, with 17 bases between. Germline-derived CDR1 and CDR2 are MNHNS and SASEGT. There are 15 residues in the CDR3. CDR3 region: CASTLGGAINSPLHF. In DNA form, the CDR3 reads TGTGCCAGCACCCTGGGGGGGGCAATCAATTCACCCCTCCACTTT.

This chain uses TRBV4-2 with TRBJ2-7, with 8 bases fitting TRBD2. CDR3 length: 17 amino acids. Trimming removed 0 bases from V and 2 bases from J; junction bases left unmatched: 9. CDR1 is LGHNA and CDR2 is YNFKEQ in the germline V gene. The CDR3 loop reads CASSQDSWTSIPYEQYF. The CDR3 region has the DNA TGTGCCAGCAGCCAAGATTCATGGACTAGCATCCCCTACGAGCAGTACTTC.

This chain connects TRBV5-4 to TRBJ1-4; possibly TRBD1 for D (5 bases). This CDR3 region has 12 residues. Trimming removed 0 bases from V and 13 bases from J, with 10 bases in between. Per the germline V gene, CDR1 is SGHNT and CDR2 is YYREEE (reference sequence). CDR3 coding DNA: TGTGCCAGCAGCTTGGATTCAGGGCGACTGTTTTTT. It translates to CASSLDSGRLFF.

The table lists this clone with a few counts. The V gene is TRBV7-9, the J gene TRBJ1-1, with D unresolved. Germline CDR1 and CDR2: SEHNR and FQNEAQ (reference sequence). CDR3 length: 17 residues. V shed 3 bases and J shed 3 bases, with 20 bases lying between them. The CDR3 loop is CASSFPLALRRYTEAFF. CDR3 nucleotides: TGTGCCAGCAGCTTCCCTCTCGCACTGAGGCGATACACTGAAGCTTTCTTT. Together with reference TRBV7-9 and TRBJ1-1, the CDR3 gives the full variable domain: DTGVSQNPRHKITKRGQNVTFRCDPISEHNRLYWYRQTLGQGPEFLTYFQNEAQLEKSRLLSDRFSAERPKGSFSTLEIQRTEQGDSAMYLCASSFPLALRRYTEAFFGQGTRLTVV.

This clone appeared a single time. The chain uses TRBV28 and TRBJ2-2; TRBD2 agrees at 8 bases. Germline CDR1 is MDHEN and CDR2 is SYDVKM. J was trimmed by 7 bases and V by 3 bases; bases with no gene match: 7. The CDR3 runs to 15 residues. In nucleotides, the CDR3 is TGTGCCAGCAGTTTTGGCGGGAGGTTCAGCGGGGAGCTGTTTTTT. Amino acid sequence: CASSFGGRFSGELFF.

V is TRBV19 and J is TRBJ1-1; a weak D match, TRBD1 (6 bases). In germline, CDR1 is LNHDA, CDR2 SQIVND (reference sequence). Trimming took off 3 bases at V and 5 bases at J, with 13 bases between the two ends. The CDR3 extends over 14 amino acids. As DNA, the CDR3 is TGTGCCAGTAGTATTGCCAGGGGAAGTACTGAAGCTTTCTTT. Protein: CASSIARGSTEAFF.